Sequencing of this T cell receptor (beta chain) was carried out in a study of T cell responses to AZD1222 COVID-19 vaccine. This table comes from immunoSEQ multiplex PCR, and its TCRdb copy is limited to in-frame clones, with some not included. The data hold about 150,000 clones, with about 91% observed a single time. The receptor was derived from an adult in good health. The sequences come from peripheral blood, collected on day 0 of AZD1222 vaccination.

This chain's CDR3 is CASSPDRERNTEAFF. For the CDR3, the DNA is TGTGCCAGCAGCCCCGACAGGGAAAGGAACACTGAAGCTTTCTTT. This chain connects TRBV7-2 to TRBJ1-1; 7 bases align to TRBD1. Trimming took 5 bases from V and 1 from J; bases not matched to a gene: 7. Germline assignment: CDR1 SGHTA and CDR2 FQGNSA. The CDR3 contains 15 residues.